A single sample is the source of the 6 T cell receptor beta chains below, sequenced in a study of blood T cell repertoires in COVID-19. Repertoires were generated with immunoSEQ multiplex PCR, while TCRdb's copy carries only in-frame clones and drops some. Of tens of thousands of clones in the sample, roughly nine tenths are singletons; the top ten hold 8.2%. Sequenced sample: peripheral blood. The source is a man aged 50-59 years with active COVID-19.

This chain connects TRBV9 to TRBJ1-1; no reliable D call. CDR1 is SGDLS, CDR2 YYNGEE, per germline. The CDR3 is 14 amino acids. V was cut by 4 bases and J by 1 base, with 11 bases left in between. The DNA for the CDR3 is TGTGCCAGCAGCATGACCGGGAAGAACACTGAAGCTTTCTTT. Amino acid sequence: CASSMTGKNTEAFF.

The rearrangement uses TRBV4-2 and TRBJ2-5; the D is unclear. Germline V gene data show CDR1 as LGHNA and CDR2 as YNFKEQ. V dropped 0 bases and J dropped 0 bases, with 8 bases sitting between them. The CDR3 covers 15 residues. The chain's CDR3 is CASSQDSQYQETQYF. The CDR3 DNA reads as TGTGCCAGCAGCCAAGATAGCCAGTACCAAGAGACCCAGTACTTC.

The chain links TRBV5-4 to TRBJ2-5; D is uncertain. Germline V gives CDR1 SGHNT, CDR2 YYREEE (reference sequence). This CDR3 region has 16 residues. V shed 0 bases and J shed 2 bases, with 14 bases lying between them. The CDR3 DNA reads as TGTGCCAGCAGCTTGGGGTTCAGTCCCGGGCAAGAGACCCAGTACTTC. It encodes CASSLGFSPGQETQYF.

This chain joins TRBV4-1 and TRBJ1-5; D gene unclear. The CDR3 loop spans 17 amino acids. V lost 0 bases and J lost 8, with 20 bases in between. Germline V lookup: CDR1 MGHRA, CDR2 YSYEKL. The CDR3 DNA reads TGCGCCAGCAGCCAAGATAAGGGTTTCGGGGTTCAGGAGCCCCAGCATTTT. As protein: CASSQDKGFGVQEPQHF.

This rearrangement joins TRBV2 to TRBJ2-5; 7 bases agree with TRBD1. J was trimmed by 5 bases and V by 6 bases; bases with no gene match: 9. Per germline, CDR1 SNHLY and CDR2 FYNNEI. The CDR3 has 14 residues. The CDR3 sequence is CASRKETGKETQYF. The CDR3 bases are TGTGCCAGCAGGAAAGAGACAGGGAAGGAGACCCAGTACTTC.

The CDR3 here is CASSPGQGRSNTEAFF. CDR3 DNA sequence: TGCGCCAGCAGCCCCGGACAGGGGCGATCGAACACTGAAGCTTTCTTT. This rearrangement joins TRBV5-1 to TRBJ1-1, with 9 bases aligning to TRBD1. This CDR3 region has 16 residues. V was clipped by 4 bases and J by 1 base; unmatched bases: 8. Germline V gene lookup returns CDR1 SGHRS and CDR2 YFSETQ. The whole variable domain, remainder taken from reference TRBV5-1 and TRBJ1-1, is KAGVTQTPRYLIKTRGQQVTLSCSPISGHRSVSWYQQTPGQGLQFLFEYFSETQRNKGNFPGRFSGRQFSNSRSEMNVSTLELGDSALYLCASSPGQGRSNTEAFFGQGTRLTVV.